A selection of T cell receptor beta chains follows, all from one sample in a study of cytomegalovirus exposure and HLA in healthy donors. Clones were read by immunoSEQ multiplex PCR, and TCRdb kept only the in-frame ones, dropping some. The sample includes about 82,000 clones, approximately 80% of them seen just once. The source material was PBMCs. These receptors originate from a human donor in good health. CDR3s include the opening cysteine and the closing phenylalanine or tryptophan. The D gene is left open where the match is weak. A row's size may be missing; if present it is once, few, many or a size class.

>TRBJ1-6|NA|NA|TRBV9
CASSVGRRSSYNSPLHF
TGTGCCAGCAGCGTAGGCCGACGGAGCTCCTATAATTCACCCCTCCACTTT
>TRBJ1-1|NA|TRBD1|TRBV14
CASSHLGQEGTEAFF
TGTGCCAGCAGCCACTTAGGACAGGAGGGGACTGAAGCTTTCTTT
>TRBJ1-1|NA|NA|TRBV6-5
CASSYLQNTEAFF
TGTGCCAGCAGTTACTTACAGAACACTGAAGCTTTCTTT
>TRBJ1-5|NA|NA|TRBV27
CASKFEGASNQPQHF
TGTGCCAGCAAGTTTGAGGGCGCCAGCAATCAGCCCCAGCATTTT
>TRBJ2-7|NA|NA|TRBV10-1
CASSDPSHEQYF
TGCGCCAGCAGTGACCCTAGCCACGAGCAGTACTTC
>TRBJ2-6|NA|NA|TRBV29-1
CSVLRTGSGANVLTF
TGCAGCGTTTTAAGAACAGGCTCTGGGGCCAACGTCCTGACTTTC
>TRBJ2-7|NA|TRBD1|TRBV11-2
CASSRGTGRGYEQYF
TGTGCCAGCAGCCGAGGGACAGGGAGAGGATACGAGCAGTACTTC
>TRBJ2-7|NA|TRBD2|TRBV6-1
CASSARLAGVGGQYF
TGTGCCAGCAGTGCCAGACTAGCGGGGGTGGGCGGGCAGTACTTC
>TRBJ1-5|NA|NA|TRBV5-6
CASSLGDQKPQNF
TGTGCCAGCAGCTTAGGGGATCAGAAGCCCCAGAATTTT
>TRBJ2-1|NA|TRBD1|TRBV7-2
CASSFGTEYFEQFF
TGTGCCAGCAGCTTCGGGACAGAGTATTTTGAGCAGTTCTTC
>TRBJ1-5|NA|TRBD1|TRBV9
CASSLDAGGPYSNQPQHF
TGTGCCAGCAGCCTGGACGCAGGGGGCCCTTATAGCAATCAGCCCCAGCATTTT
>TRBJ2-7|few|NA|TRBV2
CASSGMSYEQYF
TGTGCCAGCAGCGGGATGTCCTACGAGCAGTACTTC
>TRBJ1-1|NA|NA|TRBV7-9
CSSSLDRPEAFF
TGTTCCAGCAGCTTAGACAGACCTGAAGCTTTCTTT
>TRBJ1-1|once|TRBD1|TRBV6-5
CASSFLGTEPTEAFF
TGTGCCAGCAGTTTCTTAGGGACAGAACCCACTGAAGCTTTCTTT
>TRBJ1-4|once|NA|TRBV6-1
CASSEEEGMGEKLFF
TGTGCCAGCAGTGAAGAGGAGGGGATGGGGGAAAAACTGTTTTTT
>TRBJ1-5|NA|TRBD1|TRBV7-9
CASSLGQWEPQHF
TGTGCCAGCAGCTTGGGACAGTGGGAGCCCCAGCATTTT
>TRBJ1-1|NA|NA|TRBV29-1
CSAGGGSEAFF
TGCAGCGCTGGGGGGGGGAGCGAAGCTTTCTTT
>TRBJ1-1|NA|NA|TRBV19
CASSIGVGAGEAFF
TGTGCCAGTAGTATAGGTGTGGGGGCTGGTGAAGCTTTCTTT
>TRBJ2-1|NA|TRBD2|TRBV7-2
CASSQGASRGGNEQFF
TGTGCCAGCAGCCAAGGGGCCTCGCGGGGGGGCAATGAGCAGTTCTTC
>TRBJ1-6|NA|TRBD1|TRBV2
CASTGQGVNSPLHF
TGTGCCAGCACCGGACAGGGGGTTAATTCACCCCTCCACTTT
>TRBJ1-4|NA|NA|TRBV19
CASSPGGRNEKLFF
TGTGCCAGTAGCCCGGGAGGCAGAAATGAAAAACTGTTTTTT
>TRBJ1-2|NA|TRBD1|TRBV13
CASSLEAIGQGTYGYTF
TGTGCCAGCAGCTTAGAGGCCATTGGACAGGGGACCTATGGCTACACCTTC
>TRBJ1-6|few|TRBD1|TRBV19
CASHRDRDIGPLHF
TGTGCCAGTCACCGGGACAGGGATATCGGACCCCTCCACTTT
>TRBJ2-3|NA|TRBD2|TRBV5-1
CASSLAGNTDTQYF
TGCGCCAGCAGCTTAGCGGGGAACACAGATACGCAGTATTTT
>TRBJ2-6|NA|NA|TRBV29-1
CSVVEVERDRFSGANVLTF
TGCAGCGTTGTCGAGGTGGAGAGGGATCGGTTCTCTGGGGCCAACGTCCTGACTTTC
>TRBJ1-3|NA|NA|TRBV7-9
CASTYNSGNTIYF
TGTGCCAGCACCTATAACTCTGGAAACACCATATATTTT
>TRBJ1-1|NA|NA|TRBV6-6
CAGGTGGNTEAFF
TGTGCCGGCGGGACCGGGGGGAACACTGAAGCTTTCTTT
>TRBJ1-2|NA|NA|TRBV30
CAWTFGDWGYTF
TGTGCCTGGACCTTCGGAGATTGGGGCTACACCTTC
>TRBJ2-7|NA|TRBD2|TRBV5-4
CASSFASGGPSSYEQYF
TGTGCCAGCAGCTTCGCTAGCGGGGGCCCTAGCTCCTACGAGCAGTACTTC
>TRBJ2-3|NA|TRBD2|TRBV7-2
CASSSGTSPSDTQYF
TGTGCCAGCAGCTCCGGGACTAGTCCGTCAGATACGCAGTATTTT
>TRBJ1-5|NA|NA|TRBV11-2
CASSLDTRGSNQPQHF
TGTGCCAGCAGCTTAGATACCAGGGGTAGCAATCAGCCCCAGCATTTT
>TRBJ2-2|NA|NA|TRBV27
CASSFTPYTGELFF
TGTGCCAGCAGTTTTACTCCGTACACCGGGGAGCTGTTTTTT
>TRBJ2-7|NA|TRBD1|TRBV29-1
CSVGGTGRVEQYF
TGCAGCGTTGGTGGGACAGGGAGGGTCGAGCAGTACTTC
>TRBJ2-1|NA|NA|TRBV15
CATTSDPGTASYNEQFF
TGTGCCACCACATCCGATCCCGGCACAGCCTCCTACAATGAGCAGTTCTTC
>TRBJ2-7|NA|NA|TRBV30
CAWSHQAYEQYF
TGTGCCTGGAGTCATCAGGCCTACGAGCAGTACTTC
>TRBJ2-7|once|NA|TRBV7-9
CASSSSGEEQYF
TGTGCCAGCAGCTCATCAGGGGAGGAGCAGTACTTC
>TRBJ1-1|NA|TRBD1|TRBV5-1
CASSNQTGGTEAFF
TGCGCCAGCAGCAACCAGACAGGGGGCACTGAAGCTTTCTTT
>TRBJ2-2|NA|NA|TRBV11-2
CASEGTTGELFF
TGTGCCTCCGAGGGGACAACCGGGGAGCTGTTTTTT
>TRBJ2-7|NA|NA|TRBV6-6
CASSYSSVRPYEQYF
TGTGCCAGCAGTTACTCGAGTGTCCGTCCCTACGAGCAGTACTTC